The 14 T cell receptor beta chains in this list originate from one sample, sequenced in a study of cytomegalovirus exposure and HLA in healthy donors. The primer mix had 60 Vbeta and 13 Jbeta primers. Produced via immunoSEQ multiplex PCR; TCRdb's table is partial and in-frame only. The sample yields 95,000 to 130,000 clones, 9.5% seen once. The sequencing sample was made of PBMCs. The receptor source for this set is a man in his thirties or forties in good health and CMV-seronegative.

The chain employs TRBV9 and TRBJ2-3, with 13 bases identical to TRBD2. There are 17 residues in the CDR3. V trimming: 0 bases; J trimming: 4 bases; junction bases outside the gene matches: 5. Germline V gene lookup returns CDR1 SGDLS and CDR2 YYNGEE. CDR3 protein: CASSVGTSGSLADTQYF. CDR3 sequence (DNA): TGTGCCAGCAGCGTAGGGACTAGCGGGAGTCTCGCAGATACGCAGTATTTT.

This chain uses TRBV6-5 with TRBJ1-4; tentative D call: TRBD1 (6 bases). Germline values: CDR1 MNHEY, CDR2 SVGAGI. The V gene lost 0 bases and the J gene lost 4 bases, with 12 bases spanning the gap. This CDR3 spans 16 amino acids. The CDR3 DNA is TGTGCCAGCAGTTACTCTGGCAGGGGCCATAATGAAAAACTGTTTTTT. Encoded protein: CASSYSGRGHNEKLFF.

This clone has more than one count but fewer than ten. The chain employs TRBV5-4 and TRBJ2-5, with a possible D match to TRBD2 (5 bases). The germline gives CDR1 SGHNT, CDR2 YYREEE (reference sequence). Trimming removed 1 base at V and 1 base at J, with 8 bases between. The length of the CDR3 is 14 residues. CDR3 sequence reads: CASSLWLAQETQYF. The CDR3 region has the DNA TGTGCCAGCAGCTTGTGGCTAGCCCAAGAGACCCAGTACTTC.

The chain couples TRBV9 to TRBJ1-3, with 7 bases that match TRBD1. The V and J ends lost 4 bases and 1 base, in that order; junction bases with no gene match: 5. CDR3 length: 15 amino acids. Germline V CDR1 and CDR2: SGDLS, YYNGEE. CDR3 sequence: CASSPQQGSGNTIYF. In DNA form, the CDR3 reads TGTGCCAGCAGCCCCCAACAGGGGTCTGGAAACACCATATATTTT. Full variable domain (rest looked up from reference TRBV9 and TRBJ1-3): DSGVTQTPKHLITATGQRVTLRCSPRSGDLSVYWYQQSLDQGLQFLIQYYNGEERAKGNILERFSAQQFPDLHSELNLSSLELGDSALYFCASSPQQGSGNTIYFGEGSWLTVV.

This clone was seen a few times. The chain has TRBV11-2 and TRBJ2-5; possible D gene TRBD2, 5 bases. Germline loops: CDR1 SGHAT, CDR2 FQNNGV. The V end was cut by 5 bases, the J end by 5 bases, with 18 bases between. The CDR3 sequence is 15 residues long. This CDR3 reads CASSREEREGETQYF. The DNA of the CDR3 is TGTGCCAGCAGCCGCGAAGAACGGGAAGGGGAGACCCAGTACTTC. Complete variable domain (other parts from reference TRBV11-2 and TRBJ2-5): EAGVAQSPRYKIIEKRQSVAFWCNPISGHATLYWYQQILGQGPKLLIQFQNNGVVDDSQLPKDRFSAERLKGVDSTLKIQPAKLEDSAVYLCASSREEREGETQYFGPGTRLLVL.

This clone was counted between two and nine times. V usage is TRBV7-9 and J usage is TRBJ1-1; D may be TRBD1 (5 bases). V was pared by 5 bases and J by 6 bases, with 13 bases between. The CDR3 sequence is 13 residues long. Germline CDR1 and CDR2: SEHNR and FQNEAQ (reference sequence). The CDR3 reads CASSLISGAEAFF. CDR3 sequence (DNA): TGTGCCAGCAGCCTAATATCGGGGGCTGAAGCTTTCTTT. The whole variable domain, remainder taken from reference TRBV7-9 and TRBJ1-1, is DTGVSQNPRHKITKRGQNVTFRCDPISEHNRLYWYRQTLGQGPEFLTYFQNEAQLEKSRLLSDRFSAERPKGSFSTLEIQRTEQGDSAMYLCASSLISGAEAFFGQGTRLTVV.

V usage is TRBV5-1 and J usage is TRBJ2-5, with D perhaps TRBD1 (6 bases). Germline values: CDR1 SGHRS, CDR2 YFSETQ. V dropped 3 bases and J dropped 1 base, with 16 bases sitting between them. CDR3 length: 16 amino acids. In DNA form, the CDR3 reads TGCGCCAGCAGCTCATCACTCACAGGGTTCCAAGAGACCCAGTACTTC. Its protein product is CASSSSLTGFQETQYF.

This clone was counted a few times. The chain has TRBV7-2 and TRBJ1-5, with D perhaps matching TRBD1 (6 bases). The V end lost 1 base, the J end lost 2 bases, and 15 bases lay between the germline ends. CDR1 and CDR2 from the germline V gene are SGHTA and FQGNSA. The CDR3 loop spans 17 amino acids. This CDR3 reads CASSLEMSRQGNQPQHF. The CDR3 DNA follows: TGTGCCAGCAGCTTAGAAATGAGTCGACAGGGCAATCAGCCCCAGCATTTT. Variable domain in full (rest from reference TRBV7-2 and TRBJ1-5): GAGVSQSPSNKVTEKGKDVELRCDPISGHTALYWYRQSLGQGLEFLIYFQGNSAPDKSGLPSDRFSAERTGGSVSTLTIQRTQQEDSAVYLCASSLEMSRQGNQPQHFGDGTRLSIL.

The rearrangement uses TRBV4-3 and TRBJ2-7; TRBD1 might be the D (5 bases). Germline V CDR1 and CDR2: LGHNA, YSLEER. This CDR3 is built from 17 residues. The V gene lost 4 bases and the J gene lost 7 bases, with 26 bases spanning the gap. CDR3 region: CASSPQGPQGVTEEQYF. In DNA, the CDR3 is TGCGCCAGCAGCCCTCAAGGGCCCCAAGGGGTAACAGAGGAGCAGTACTTC.

V is TRBV19 and J is TRBJ2-1; 7 bases agree with TRBD2. This CDR3 comprises 15 residues. Germline CDR1 is LNHDA and CDR2 is SQIVND (reference sequence). After removal of 4 bases from V and 3 bases from J, the junction contained 6 bases not matched to a gene. CDR3 sequence: CASSTGLVSYNEQFF. CDR3 coding DNA: TGTGCCAGTAGTACCGGACTAGTTAGCTACAATGAGCAGTTCTTC.

The chain uses TRBV2 and TRBJ1-1, with a tentative D call TRBD1 (5 bases). The germline CDR1 and CDR2 sequences are SNHLY and FYNNEI. The CDR3 is 16 amino acids. Trimming left V 4 bases short and J 0 bases short, with 15 bases between. In nucleotides, the CDR3 is TGTGCCAGCAGTGGACAGATGATGTTGATGAACACTGAAGCTTTCTTT. It is translated as CASSGQMMLMNTEAFF.

This clone has more than one count but fewer than ten. The chain uses TRBV19 and TRBJ2-7; D is ambiguous. The V end was cut by 4 bases, the J end by 0 bases, with 10 bases between. The CDR3 consists of 14 residues. CDR1 is LNHDA and CDR2 is SQIVND in the germline V gene (reference sequence). The chain's CDR3 is CASSTTATSYEQYF. The CDR3 DNA sequence: TGTGCCAGTAGTACTACAGCCACCTCCTACGAGCAGTACTTC.

This clone was counted only a few times. The chain couples TRBV30 to TRBJ2-7; D may be TRBD2 (6 bases). The CDR3 covers 16 residues. Trimming took 2 bases from V and 3 from J, leaving 20 bases between them. CDR1 is GTSNPN and CDR2 is SVGIG in the germline V gene (reference sequence). The CDR3 region is CAWSQLGTPANYEQYF. DNA of the CDR3: TGTGCCTGGAGTCAGTTAGGGACTCCAGCGAACTACGAGCAGTACTTC.

This clone was detected only a few times. The rearrangement joins TRBV5-4 to TRBJ2-4, with a possible D match to TRBD1 (6 bases). The CDR3 length is 15 residues. V was trimmed by 0 bases and J by 8 bases, leaving 15 bases between them. Germline V gives CDR1 SGHNT, CDR2 YYREEE (reference sequence). CDR3 sequence (DNA): TGTGCCAGCAGCTTGGAAGGCAGGGGCATCGACATTCAGTACTTC. Its protein product is CASSLEGRGIDIQYF.